Sequencing of this T cell receptor beta chain was carried out in a study of T-cell memory formation after mild COVID-19. Study information: Largely donor-specific TCR clusters were found.

General study points: Clones that contracted from day 15 to 85 had balanced CD4/CD8; later expanders were CD4+ biased. Within pre-infection memory, some responding clones were found, suggesting cross-reactive memory joined.

Notes on this clonotype: What it recognizes is unknown.

Employing constant-segment primers, 5'RACE generated TCR alpha and TCR beta cDNA libraries bearing sample barcodes and UMIs. Each CDR3 protein is one row after TCRdb ran MiXCR on the 5' RACE reads. The table shows about 110,000 distinct CDR3 sequences, with roughly 20% occurring only once. There are 13 residues in the CDR3. Germline V gene data show CDR1 as SQVTM and CDR2 as ANQGSEA. V lost 1 base, J lost 9 bases, and 16 bases lay in between. The clonotype was recovered from a man in his late teens or twenties who had mild COVID-19 (a few samples of this study predate the infection). Cell type and time point are not known. Sequencing input: PBMCs or a T cell subset sorted from them (not recorded which). The genes are TRBV29-1 and TRBJ2-7; tentatively, D is TRBD2 (7 bases). Here the CDR3 reads CSVEALGGRGQYF. CDR3 nucleotide sequence: TGCAGCGTTGAAGCCCTCGGGGGGCGCGGGCAGTACTTC.